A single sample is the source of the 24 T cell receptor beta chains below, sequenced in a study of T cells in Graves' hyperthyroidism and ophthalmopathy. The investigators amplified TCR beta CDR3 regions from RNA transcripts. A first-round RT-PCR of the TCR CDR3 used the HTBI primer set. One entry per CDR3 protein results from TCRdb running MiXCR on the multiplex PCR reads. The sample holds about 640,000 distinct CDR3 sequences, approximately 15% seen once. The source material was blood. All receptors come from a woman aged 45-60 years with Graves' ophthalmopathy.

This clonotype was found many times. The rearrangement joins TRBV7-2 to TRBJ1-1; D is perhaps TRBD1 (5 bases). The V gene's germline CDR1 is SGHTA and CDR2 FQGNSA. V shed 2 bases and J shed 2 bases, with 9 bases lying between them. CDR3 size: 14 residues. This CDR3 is CASSLWDGNTEAFF. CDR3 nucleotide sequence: TGTGCCAGCAGCTTATGGGACGGAAACACTGAAGCTTTCTTT. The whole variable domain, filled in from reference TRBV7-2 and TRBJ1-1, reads GAGVSQSPSNKVTEKGKDVELRCDPISGHTALYWYRQSLGQGLEFLIYFQGNSAPDKSGLPSDRFSAERTGGSVSTLTIQRTQQEDSAVYLCASSLWDGNTEAFFGQGTRLTVV.

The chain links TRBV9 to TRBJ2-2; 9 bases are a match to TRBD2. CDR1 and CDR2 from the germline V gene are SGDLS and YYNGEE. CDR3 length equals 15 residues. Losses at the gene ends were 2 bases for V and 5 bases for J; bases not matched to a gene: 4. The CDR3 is CASSVLAGETGELFF. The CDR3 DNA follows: TGTGCCAGCAGCGTTTTAGCGGGAGAGACCGGGGAGCTGTTTTTT.

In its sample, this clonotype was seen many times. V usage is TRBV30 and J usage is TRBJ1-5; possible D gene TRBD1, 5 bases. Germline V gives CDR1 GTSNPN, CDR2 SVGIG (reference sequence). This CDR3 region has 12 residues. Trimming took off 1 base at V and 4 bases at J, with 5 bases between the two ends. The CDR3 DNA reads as TGTGCCTGGAGTGGGGGGAATCAGCCCCAGCATTTT. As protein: CAWSGGNQPQHF.

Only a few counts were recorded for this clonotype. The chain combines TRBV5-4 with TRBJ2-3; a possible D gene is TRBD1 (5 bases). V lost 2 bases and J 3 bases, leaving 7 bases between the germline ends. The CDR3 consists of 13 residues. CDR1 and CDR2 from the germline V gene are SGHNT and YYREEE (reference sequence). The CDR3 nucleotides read TGTGCCAGCAGCTTTTCAGGGACAGATACGCAGTATTTT. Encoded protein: CASSFSGTDTQYF.

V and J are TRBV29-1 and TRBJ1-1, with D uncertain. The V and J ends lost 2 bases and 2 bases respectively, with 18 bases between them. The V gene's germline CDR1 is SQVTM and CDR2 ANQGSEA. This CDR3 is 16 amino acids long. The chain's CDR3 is CSVESPSGSHNTEAFF. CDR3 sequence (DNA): TGCAGCGTTGAATCCCCTTCCGGCAGCCATAACACTGAAGCTTTCTTT.

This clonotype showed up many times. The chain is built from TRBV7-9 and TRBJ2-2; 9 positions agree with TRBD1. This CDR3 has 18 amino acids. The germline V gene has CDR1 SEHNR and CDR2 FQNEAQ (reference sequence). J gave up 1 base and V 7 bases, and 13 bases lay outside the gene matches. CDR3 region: CASKLPPGQGLNTGELFF. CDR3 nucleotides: TGTGCCAGCAAACTCCCGCCGGGACAGGGTTTGAACACCGGGGAGCTGTTTTTT.

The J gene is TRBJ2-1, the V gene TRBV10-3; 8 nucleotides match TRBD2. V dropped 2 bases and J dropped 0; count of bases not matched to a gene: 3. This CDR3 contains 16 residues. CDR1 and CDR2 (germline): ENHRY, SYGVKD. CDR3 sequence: CAISEQSGSSYNEQFF. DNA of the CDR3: TGTGCCATCAGTGAGCAAAGCGGGAGCTCCTACAATGAGCAGTTCTTC.

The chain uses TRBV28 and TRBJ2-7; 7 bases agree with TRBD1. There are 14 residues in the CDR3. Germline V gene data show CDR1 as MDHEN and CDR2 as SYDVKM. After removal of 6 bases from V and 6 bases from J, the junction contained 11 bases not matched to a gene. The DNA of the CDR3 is TGTGCCAGCAGCACCCCATCGACAGGGAGCGAGCAGTACTTC. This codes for CASSTPSTGSEQYF.

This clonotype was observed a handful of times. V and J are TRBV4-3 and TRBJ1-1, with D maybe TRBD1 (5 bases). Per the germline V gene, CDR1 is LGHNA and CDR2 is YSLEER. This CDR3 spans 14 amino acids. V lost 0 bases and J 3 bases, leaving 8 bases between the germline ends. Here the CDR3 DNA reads TGCGCCAGCAGCCAAGATCGGGGCTACACTGAAGCTTTCTTT. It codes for CASSQDRGYTEAFF.

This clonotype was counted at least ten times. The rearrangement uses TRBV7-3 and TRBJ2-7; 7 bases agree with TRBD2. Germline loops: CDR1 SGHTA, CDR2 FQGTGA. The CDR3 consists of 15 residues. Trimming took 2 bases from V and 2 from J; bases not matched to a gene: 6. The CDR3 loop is CASSLLADTPYEQYF. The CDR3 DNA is TGTGCCAGCAGCTTACTAGCGGACACTCCCTACGAGCAGTACTTC.

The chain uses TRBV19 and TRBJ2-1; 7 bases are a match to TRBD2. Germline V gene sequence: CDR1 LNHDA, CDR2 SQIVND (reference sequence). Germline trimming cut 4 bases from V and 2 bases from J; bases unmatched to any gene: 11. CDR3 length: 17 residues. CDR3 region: CASSKFTGGSAYNEQFF. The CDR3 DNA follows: TGTGCCAGTAGTAAGTTTACAGGCGGGAGCGCCTACAATGAGCAGTTCTTC.

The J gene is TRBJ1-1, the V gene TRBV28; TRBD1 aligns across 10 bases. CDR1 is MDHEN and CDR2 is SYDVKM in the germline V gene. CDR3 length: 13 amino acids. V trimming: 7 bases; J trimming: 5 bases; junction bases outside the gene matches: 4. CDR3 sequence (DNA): TGTGCCAGCACCAGACAGGGGGCGACTGAAGCTTTCTTT. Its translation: CASTRQGATEAFF. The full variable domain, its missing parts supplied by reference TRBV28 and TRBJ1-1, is DVKVTQSSRYLVKRTGEKVFLECVQDMDHENMFWYRQDPGLGLRLIYFSYDVKMKEKGDIPEGYSVSREKKERFSLILESASTNQTSMYLCASTRQGATEAFFGQGTRLTVV.

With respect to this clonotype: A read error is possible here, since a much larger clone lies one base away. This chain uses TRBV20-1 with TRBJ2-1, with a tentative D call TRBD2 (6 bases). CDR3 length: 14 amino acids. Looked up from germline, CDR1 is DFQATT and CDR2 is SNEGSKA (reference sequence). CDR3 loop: CSANQGGAYSEQFF. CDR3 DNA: TGCAGTGCCAACCAAGGCGGGGCATACAGTGAGCAGTTCTTC.

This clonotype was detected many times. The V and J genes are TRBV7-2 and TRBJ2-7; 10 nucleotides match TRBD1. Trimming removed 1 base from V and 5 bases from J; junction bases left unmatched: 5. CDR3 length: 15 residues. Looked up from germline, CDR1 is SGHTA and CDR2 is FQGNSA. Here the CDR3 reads CASSLGGTGDHEQYF. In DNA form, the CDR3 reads TGTGCCAGCAGCTTAGGCGGGACAGGGGACCACGAGCAGTACTTC. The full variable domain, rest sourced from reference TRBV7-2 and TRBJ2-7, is GAGVSQSPSNKVTEKGKDVELRCDPISGHTALYWYRQSLGQGLEFLIYFQGNSAPDKSGLPSDRFSAERTGGSVSTLTIQRTQQEDSAVYLCASSLGGTGDHEQYFGPGTRLTVT.

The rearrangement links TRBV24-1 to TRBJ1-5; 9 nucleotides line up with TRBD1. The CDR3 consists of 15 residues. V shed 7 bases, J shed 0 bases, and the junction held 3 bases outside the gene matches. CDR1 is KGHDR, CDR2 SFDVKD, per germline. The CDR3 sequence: CATSPGQGSNQPQHF. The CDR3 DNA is TGTGCCACCAGCCCGGGACAGGGTAGCAATCAGCCCCAGCATTTT.

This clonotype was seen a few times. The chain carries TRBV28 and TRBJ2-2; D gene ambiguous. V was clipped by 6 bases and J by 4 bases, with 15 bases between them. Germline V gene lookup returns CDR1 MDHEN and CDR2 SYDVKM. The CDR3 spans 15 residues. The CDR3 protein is CASSPGLGRTGELFF. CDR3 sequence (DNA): TGTGCCAGCAGCCCGGGTTTGGGTCGCACCGGGGAGCTGTTTTTT.

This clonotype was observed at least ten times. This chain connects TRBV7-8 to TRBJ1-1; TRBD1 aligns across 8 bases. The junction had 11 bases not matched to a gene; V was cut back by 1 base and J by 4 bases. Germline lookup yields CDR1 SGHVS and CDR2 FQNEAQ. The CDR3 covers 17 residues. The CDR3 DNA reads TGTGCCAGCAGCTTAGTTCAGGGGGCGAGGGTATTCACTGAAGCTTTCTTT. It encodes CASSLVQGARVFTEAFF.

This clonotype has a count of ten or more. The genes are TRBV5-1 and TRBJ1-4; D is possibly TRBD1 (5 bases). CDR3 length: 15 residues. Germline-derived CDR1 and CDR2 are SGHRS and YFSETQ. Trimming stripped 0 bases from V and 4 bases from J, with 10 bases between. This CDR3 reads CASSLVQGLNEKLFF. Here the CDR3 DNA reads TGCGCCAGCAGCTTGGTGCAGGGCCTTAATGAAAAACTGTTTTTT.

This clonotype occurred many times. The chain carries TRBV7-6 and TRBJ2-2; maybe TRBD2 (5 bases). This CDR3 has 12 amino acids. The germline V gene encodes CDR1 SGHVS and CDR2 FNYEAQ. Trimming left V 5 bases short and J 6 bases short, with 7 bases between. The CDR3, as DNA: TGTGCCAGCAGCCCGGACTCCGGGGAGCTGTTTTTT. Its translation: CASSPDSGELFF.

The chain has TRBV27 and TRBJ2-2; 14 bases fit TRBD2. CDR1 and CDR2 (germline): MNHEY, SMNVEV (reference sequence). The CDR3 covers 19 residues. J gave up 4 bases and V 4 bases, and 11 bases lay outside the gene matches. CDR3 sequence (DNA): TGTGCCAGCAGTTCCACCGGGACTAGCGGGAGAGGATTCACCGGGGAGCTGTTTTTT. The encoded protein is CASSSTGTSGRGFTGELFF.

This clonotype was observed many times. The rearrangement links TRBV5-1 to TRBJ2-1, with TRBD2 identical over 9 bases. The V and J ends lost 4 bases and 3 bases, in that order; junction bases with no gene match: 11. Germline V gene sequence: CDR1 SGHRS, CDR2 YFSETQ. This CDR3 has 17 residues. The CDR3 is CASSPELAGIYYNEQFF. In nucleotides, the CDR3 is TGCGCCAGCAGCCCGGAGCTAGCGGGAATATACTACAATGAGCAGTTCTTC.

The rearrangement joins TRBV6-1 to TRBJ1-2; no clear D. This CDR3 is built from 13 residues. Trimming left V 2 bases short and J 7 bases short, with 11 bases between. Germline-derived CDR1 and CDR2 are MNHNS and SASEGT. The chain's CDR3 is CASSELSSAGYTF. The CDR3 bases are TGTGCCAGCAGTGAATTGTCATCCGCTGGCTACACCTTC.

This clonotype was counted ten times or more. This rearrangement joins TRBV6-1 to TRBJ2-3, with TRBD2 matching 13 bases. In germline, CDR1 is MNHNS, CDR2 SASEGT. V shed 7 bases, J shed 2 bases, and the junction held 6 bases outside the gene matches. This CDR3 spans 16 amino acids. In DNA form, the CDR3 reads TGTGCCAGCAAGAAAGGGACTAGCGGGACCACAGATACGCAGTATTTT. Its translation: CASKKGTSGTTDTQYF.

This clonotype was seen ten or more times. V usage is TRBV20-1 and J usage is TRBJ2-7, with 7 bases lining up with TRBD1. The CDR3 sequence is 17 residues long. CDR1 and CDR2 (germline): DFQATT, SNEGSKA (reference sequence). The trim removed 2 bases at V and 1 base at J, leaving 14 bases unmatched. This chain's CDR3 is CSARTYSDRVKSYEQYF. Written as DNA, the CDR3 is TGCAGTGCTAGAACCTACTCTGACAGGGTCAAATCCTACGAGCAGTACTTC.